Given below is one T cell receptor (beta chain) in context. With 60 Vbeta and 13 Jbeta primers, the PCR was carried out. Some clones are missing from TCRdb's copy, which holds only in-frame ones; the method was immunoSEQ multiplex PCR. The data show roughly 150,000 clones, roughly 74% seen once. These data belong to a study of cytomegalovirus exposure and HLA in healthy donors. Study-wide context: The 110 million or so unique TCR beta sequences, from roughly 170 million T cells, were found by an earlier analysis.

This TCR came from a man aged 18 to 35 in good health and CMV-seropositive. Sequenced input: PBMCs.

The CDR3 DNA sequence: TGCGCCAGCAGCCCAGGTCTAGCGGGGGCCTCCTACGAGCAGTACTTC. It codes for CASSPGLAGASYEQYF. This chain joins TRBV5-1 and TRBJ2-7, with 10 bases aligning to TRBD2. Looked up from germline, CDR1 is SGHRS and CDR2 is YFSETQ. This CDR3 contains 16 residues. V was pared by 4 bases and J by 0 bases, with 7 bases of the junction left unmatched.